This T cell receptor (beta chain) was sequenced in a study of early T cells in non-severe SARS-CoV-2 infection. The overall study: The authors sequenced bulk RNA from unsorted whole blood, leaving chains unpaired.

Study-wide results and caveats: Database matching using VDJdb favored anti-spike CD8 responses, with private and CD4 specificities left missing.

Germline assignment: CDR1 SGHRS and CDR2 YFSETQ. The V segment lost 4 bases and the J segment 5 bases; nucleotides outside the gene matches: 8. The CDR3 has 15 residues. On this clonotype: The target antigen is unknown.

Tagging with unique molecular identifiers was applied to individual cDNA molecules. TCRdb reprocessed the 5' RACE reads with MiXCR, giving one entry per CDR3 protein. The data hold about 69,000 distinct CDR3 sequences, with about 10% observed a single time. Sequenced sample: whole blood. The chain uses TRBV5-1 and TRBJ2-1, with 8 bases aligning to TRBD1. This clonotype originated in an adult who was a healthcare worker with PCR-confirmed SARS-CoV-2 infection or an uninfected control (not recorded which). The chain's CDR3 is CASSRGQGPDNEQFF. The CDR3 coding sequence is TGCGCCAGCAGCCGCGGACAGGGACCTGACAATGAGCAGTTCTTC.